These 3 T cell receptor beta chains were sequenced from one sample in a study of regulatory T cells in long-lasting Graves disease. Time point given: newly diagnosed GD, antithyroid drugs for less than 3 months. Preparation of the TCR library used RNA extracted from PBMCs. According to the study, TCR beta libraries were built with iRepertoire HTBI primers and CDR3-region Arm-PCR. TCRdb reanalysed the multiplex PCR reads using MiXCR and keeps one entry per CDR3 protein. The sample records some 400,000 distinct CDR3 sequences, about 15% being singletons. This same sample was also part of a study on T cells in Graves' hyperthyroidism and ophthalmopathy.

The sequencing here drew on peripheral blood mononuclear cells (PBMCs), taken at new diagnosis, from a patient treated with antithyroid drugs. Receptors were obtained from a woman aged 25 to 39 with Graves disease.

The chain joins TRBV9 to TRBJ1-2; 9 bases are a match to TRBD1. The CDR3 length is 14 residues. CDR1 and CDR2 (germline): SGDLS, YYNGEE. J lost 4 bases, V lost 0 bases, and 1 base had no gene match. As DNA, the CDR3 is TGTGCCAGCAGCGTAGGGGACAGGGCCTATGGCTACACCTTC. Translation: CASSVGDRAYGYTF.

This clonotype has more than one count but fewer than ten. The V call is TRBV15, the J call TRBJ1-3, with 10 bases lining up with TRBD1. Germline trimming cut 3 bases from V and 1 base from J; bases unmatched to any gene: 6. In germline, CDR1 is LNHNV, CDR2 YYDKDF (reference sequence). The CDR3 is 17 amino acids. CDR3 sequence reads: CATSSGTGVESGNTIYF. The CDR3 bases are TGTGCCACCAGCAGCGGGACAGGGGTAGAGTCTGGAAACACCATATATTTT. The full variable domain, rest sourced from reference TRBV15 and TRBJ1-3, is DAMVIQNPRYQVTQFGKPVTLSCSQTLNHNVMYWYQQKSSQAPKLLFHYYDKDFNNEADTPDNFQSRRPNTSFCFLDIRSPGLGDTAMYLCATSSGTGVESGNTIYFGEGSWLTVV.

A note on this clonotype: A much larger clone sits a single nucleotide away, making a read error possible. The rearrangement joins TRBV5-1 to TRBJ1-1; a weak D match, TRBD1 (5 bases). Germline V gene lookup returns CDR1 SGHRS and CDR2 YFSETQ. The length of the CDR3 is 15 residues. CDR3 protein: CASSAAGIENTKAFF. Here the CDR3 DNA reads TGTGCCAGCAGCGCAGCAGGGATTGAGAACACTAAAGCTTTCTTT.